The clone carrying this TCR beta chain was observed a few times. Its target is unknown. This sample is part of a study of identifying expanded T cells in peripheral blood. Study-wide results and limits: Clone count variance between approximately two-week samples rose with total template count. Over approximately two and four weeks, about 15 and 18 clones changed, versus around 1.2 between replicates.

During the collection period, no donor immune events like infections were recorded. The assay was immunoSEQ multiplex PCR, and TCRdb's table has in-frame clones only and misses some. The sample lists more than 95,000 clones; approximately 80% were seen once. The sequence was obtained from a person aged 18 to 70 in good health. The sequenced sample was blood.

The CDR3 sequence is CASTPWDTEAFF. The CDR3 DNA sequence: TGTGCCAGCACCCCCTGGGACACTGAAGCTTTCTTT. This rearrangement joins TRBV7-9 to TRBJ1-1; D gene unclear. V lost 7 bases and J lost 3, with 9 bases in between. Looked up from germline, CDR1 is SEHNR and CDR2 is FQNEAQ (reference sequence). The CDR3 runs to 12 residues.